Below, 19 T cell receptor beta chains from the same sample are listed, as sequenced in a study of CD8 T cells in Susac syndrome. Random hexamers primed reverse transcription of about 0.45 to 1 ug RNA. MiXCR, applied by TCRdb to the immunoSEQ multiplex PCR reads, yields one record per CDR3 protein. The sample includes more than 65,000 distinct CDR3 sequences, more than 85% seen only once; the top ten take more than 0.45%. Sequencing was carried out using CD8+ T cells from PBMCs. The receptor source for this set is a human donor with Susac syndrome.

V is TRBV25-1 and J is TRBJ2-5, with D hard to call. This CDR3 is 13 amino acids long. The germline gives CDR1 MGHDK, CDR2 SYGVNS. Trimming removed 7 bases from V and 0 bases from J, with 9 bases in between. CDR3 protein: CASNTEYQETQYF. The CDR3 DNA reads TGTGCCAGCAATACAGAATACCAAGAGACCCAGTACTTC.

The chain joins TRBV5-1 to TRBJ2-5; a weak D match, TRBD2 (6 bases). CDR1 and CDR2 (germline): SGHRS, YFSETQ. The V end was cut by 4 bases, the J end by 1 base, with 11 bases between. There are 14 residues in the CDR3. The CDR3 region is CASSNGEVQETQYF. Written as DNA, the CDR3 is TGCGCCAGCAGCAACGGGGAGGTCCAAGAGACCCAGTACTTC.

The chain couples TRBV24-1 to TRBJ2-5, with TRBD1 matching 11 bases. Trimming removed 7 bases from V and 4 bases from J; junction bases left unmatched: 4. This CDR3 has 14 residues. CDR1 KGHDR and CDR2 SFDVKD come from the germline V gene. As DNA, the CDR3 is TGTGCCACCAGCCCGGGACAGGGGGTAGAGACCCAGTACTTC. Encoded protein: CATSPGQGVETQYF.

This chain uses TRBV7-2 with TRBJ2-7; possible D gene TRBD1, 6 bases. The CDR3 runs to 15 residues. The germline CDR1 and CDR2 sequences are SGHTA and FQGNSA. Trimming shortened V by 5 bases and J by 2 bases, and 16 bases separated the two germline ends. The DNA of the CDR3 is TGTGCCAGCAGCACTGGGCCTACAGGGCCCTACGAGCAGTACTTC. This translates into CASSTGPTGPYEQYF.

The chain is built from TRBV29-1 and TRBJ2-7; D is unclear. Trimming removed 2 bases at V and 6 bases at J, with 8 bases between. The V gene's germline CDR1 is SQVTM and CDR2 ANQGSEA. The CDR3 covers 11 residues. DNA of the CDR3: TGCAGCGTTGAAATAGCCAGCGAGCAGTACTTC. It codes for CSVEIASEQYF.

The chain employs TRBV4-2 and TRBJ2-7; 11 nucleotides line up with TRBD2. The V gene's germline CDR1 is LGHNA and CDR2 YNFKEQ. V lost 1 base to trimming and J lost 4 bases; unmatched junction nucleotides: 6. There are 16 residues in the CDR3. CDR3 in amino acids: CASSQGTGTSGYEQYF. CDR3 in DNA: TGTGCCAGCAGCCAAGGTACCGGGACTAGCGGATACGAGCAGTACTTC.

The V and J genes are TRBV19 and TRBJ2-1; tentatively, D is TRBD2 (5 bases). This CDR3 is built from 13 residues. The V and J ends lost 4 bases and 4 bases respectively, with 8 bases between them. Germline-derived CDR1 and CDR2 are LNHDA and SQIVND (reference sequence). CDR3 region: CASSTTIYNEQFF. DNA of the CDR3: TGTGCCAGTAGTACGACTATATACAATGAGCAGTTCTTC.

The V and J genes are TRBV2 and TRBJ1-2, with D unresolved. The CDR3 totals 15 residues. Trimming took off 3 bases at V and 5 bases at J, with 16 bases between the two ends. The germline V gene encodes CDR1 SNHLY and CDR2 FYNNEI. CDR3: CASSDVFSPGYGYTF. CDR3 bases: TGTGCCAGCAGTGACGTATTCTCCCCTGGGTATGGCTACACCTTC.

The CDR3 bases are TGTGCCAGCAGCTTAGGACTGACTAGCGGTCCCTACGAGCAGTACTTC. Translated, it gives CASSLGLTSGPYEQYF. The chain couples TRBV7-8 to TRBJ2-7, with 9 bases identical to TRBD2. Germline trimming cut 1 base from V and 2 bases from J; bases unmatched to any gene: 6. The CDR3 runs 16 residues. Germline CDR1 SGHVS, CDR2 FQNEAQ.

This chain links TRBV5-4 with TRBJ2-7; D is possibly TRBD1 (5 bases). Trimming removed 3 bases at V and 0 bases at J, with 10 bases between. The CDR3 spans 14 residues. CDR1 and CDR2 from the germline V gene are SGHNT and YYREEE (reference sequence). In DNA form, the CDR3 reads TGTGCCAGCAGCTCAGGGAAGAGCTCCTACGAGCAGTACTTC. The encoded protein is CASSSGKSSYEQYF.

V and J are TRBV7-2 and TRBJ2-5; possibly TRBD1 for D (6 bases). Per germline, CDR1 SGHTA and CDR2 FQGNSA. V was clipped by 8 bases and J by 4 bases, with 17 bases between them. The CDR3 is 14 amino acids. DNA of the CDR3: TGTGCCAGCGGGGGCCACGACGAGGGAGAGACCCAGTACTTC. Translation gives CASGGHDEGETQYF.

This clonotype was observed a single time. This rearrangement joins TRBV7-9 to TRBJ1-1; D gene uncertain. Germline V lookup: CDR1 SEHNR, CDR2 FQNEAQ (reference sequence). CDR3 length: 13 amino acids. Trimming cost V 5 bases and J 4 bases, with 11 bases left between them. In nucleotides, the CDR3 is TGTGCCAGCAGCCCGGTCCCTAGCACTGAAGCTTTCTTT. Protein product: CASSPVPSTEAFF.

The genes are TRBV12-3 or TRBV12-4 and TRBJ2-1, with D perhaps matching TRBD2 (5 bases). The V gene lost 3 bases and the J gene lost 10 bases, with 10 bases spanning the gap. The CDR3 consists of 12 residues. The CDR3 nucleotides read TGTGCCAGCAGTTTTGTGAGGGAAGAGCAGTTCTTC. Its translation is CASSFVREEQFF.

The gene calls are TRBV9 and TRBJ2-2; D remains unclear. Trimming took off 0 bases at V and 9 bases at J, with 9 bases between the two ends. CDR1 is SGDLS, CDR2 YYNGEE, per germline. The CDR3 has 13 amino acids. The CDR3 nucleotides are TGTGCCAGCAGCGTAGCCCCCTCCCGGGAGCTGTTTTTT. Protein: CASSVAPSRELFF.

The chain is built from TRBV12-3 or TRBV12-4 and TRBJ2-1; 8 bases agree with TRBD2. This CDR3 has 16 residues. The J segment lost 5 bases and the V segment lost 4 bases, leaving 10 bases of the junction unmatched. Written as DNA, the CDR3 is TGTGCCAGCAGTTCCGGACTAGCCGGCGAGGACAATGAGCAGTTCTTC. It codes for CASSSGLAGEDNEQFF.

The chain links TRBV4-2 to TRBJ2-1; D unclear. CDR1 and CDR2 (germline): LGHNA, YNFKEQ. This CDR3 has 17 residues. Trimming shortened V by 0 bases and J by 0 bases, and 12 bases separated the two germline ends. Written as DNA, the CDR3 is TGTGCCAGCAGCCAAGATATCTCCTCGAGCTCCTACAATGAGCAGTTCTTC. Amino acid sequence: CASSQDISSSSYNEQFF.

The CDR3 is CASSHPPAKYF. Here the CDR3 DNA reads TGTGCCAGCAGTCATCCCCCGGCGAAGTACTTC. The chain joins TRBV6-2 or TRBV6-3 to TRBJ2-7; D unresolved. The CDR3 spans 11 residues. Germline CDR1 is MNHEY and CDR2 is SVGEGT. With 5 bases removed from V and 11 bases from J, the gap between germline ends came to 13 bases.

J is TRBJ2-2 and V is TRBV29-1; 12 nucleotides line up with TRBD2. From germline, CDR1 is SQVTM and CDR2 ANQGSEA. Losses at the gene ends were 4 bases for V and 6 bases for J; bases not matched to a gene: 6. This CDR3 region has 15 residues. This CDR3 is CSVVGLAGGAGELFF. The CDR3 DNA reads as TGCAGCGTTGTTGGGCTAGCGGGGGGGGCCGGGGAGCTGTTTTTT.

V and J are TRBV29-1 and TRBJ2-1; D gene unclear. CDR3 length: 10 amino acids. CDR1 SQVTM and CDR2 ANQGSEA come from the germline V gene. Trimming shortened V by 5 bases and J by 8 bases, and 7 bases separated the two germline ends. The CDR3 coding sequence is TGCAGCGTTCGCGCGCATGAGCAGTTCTTC. This gives the protein CSVRAHEQFF.